The 11 T cell receptor beta chains in this list originate from one sample, sequenced in a study of OX40 agonist ivuxolimab in advanced cancers. Assay: immunoSEQ multiplex PCR; the TCRdb copy retains only in-frame clones and omits some. The sample yields tens of thousands of clones, over 80% seen once. The sequencing here drew on CD4+ or CD8+ T cells sorted from blood, taken in a trial of the OX40 agonist ivuxolimab. The receptor source for this set is an adult with an advanced solid tumor such as melanoma, head and neck, liver or kidney cancer.

This sequence joins TRBV19 and TRBJ2-5; 14 nucleotides line up with TRBD2. The CDR3 consists of 15 residues. Germline V gene sequence: CDR1 LNHDA, CDR2 SQIVND (reference sequence). Trimming at V came to 5 bases and at J to 5 bases, leaving 4 bases not matched to a gene. CDR3 in DNA: TGTGCCAGTAGTCTCGGGACTAGCGGGGGTGAGACCCAGTACTTC. Its protein is CASSLGTSGGETQYF.

The chain combines TRBV18 with TRBJ2-3; the match to TRBD1 covers 7 bases. This CDR3 spans 15 amino acids. J lost 0 bases, V lost 4 bases, and 4 bases had no gene match. Germline V gene data show CDR1 as KGHSH and CDR2 as LQKENI. The CDR3 DNA reads as TGTGCCAGCTCACGACAGGGTAGTAGCACAGATACGCAGTATTTT. Translation gives CASSRQGSSTDTQYF.

The rearrangement uses TRBV7-9 and TRBJ1-1, with a weak D call TRBD1 (6 bases). Germline V gives CDR1 SEHNR, CDR2 FQNEAQ (reference sequence). The CDR3 runs 15 residues. The V and J ends lost 4 bases and 3 bases respectively, with 15 bases between them. The CDR3 is CASSSTQGRDTEAFF. The CDR3 DNA is TGTGCCAGCAGCTCGACCCAGGGGCGGGACACTGAAGCTTTCTTT.

J is TRBJ2-7 and V is TRBV9; a weak D match, TRBD1 (5 bases). V was cut by 0 bases and J by 1 base, with 17 bases left in between. Per germline, CDR1 SGDLS and CDR2 YYNGEE. The CDR3 totals 17 residues. The CDR3 region is CASSVGGRTPTSYEQYV. CDR3 nucleotide sequence: TGTGCCAGCAGCGTAGGGGGTCGGACACCCACATCCTACGAGCAGTACGTC.

The chain recombines TRBV28 with TRBJ1-2; 7 bases match TRBD1. This CDR3 has 17 amino acids. The trim removed 8 bases at V and 5 bases at J, leaving 20 bases unmatched. Per the germline V gene, CDR1 is MDHEN and CDR2 is SYDVKM. The CDR3 here is CASGWTGTAATTYGYTF. CDR3 coding DNA: TGTGCCAGCGGCTGGACCGGGACAGCAGCAACAACTTATGGCTACACCTTC.

This chain uses TRBV4-3 with TRBJ2-7, with D possibly TRBD1 on 5 matching bases. CDR3 length: 13 residues. CDR1 is LGHNA and CDR2 is YSLEER in the germline V gene. Trimming removed 4 bases at V and 4 bases at J, with 11 bases between. The CDR3 loop is CASSRSDSYEQYF. CDR3 sequence (DNA): TGCGCCAGCAGCCGCTCCGACAGTTACGAGCAGTACTTC.

As regards this clone: At the DNA level, this CDR3 is encoded by other sequences in the same sample as well. This chain uses TRBV9 with TRBJ2-2; D call uncertain. The V and J ends lost 1 base and 2 bases respectively, with 0 bases between them. The CDR3 has 12 residues. CDR1 SGDLS and CDR2 YYNGEE come from the germline V gene. CDR3 sequence reads: CASSVNTGELFF. The CDR3 DNA reads TGTGCCAGCAGCGTAAACACCGGGGAGCTGTTTTTT.

The gene calls are TRBV7-6 and TRBJ1-5, with 7 bases that match TRBD1. The CDR3 totals 15 residues. J gave up 6 bases and V 2 bases, and 7 bases lay outside the gene matches. Germline CDR1 reads SGHVS; CDR2 reads FNYEAQ. CDR3 residues: CASSLRQGVAQPQHF. DNA for the CDR3: TGTGCCAGCAGCTTACGACAGGGAGTGGCTCAGCCCCAGCATTTT.

In this sample, this clone turned up once. The V call is TRBV7-6, the J call TRBJ2-7; D may be TRBD1 (6 bases). V was trimmed by 0 bases and J by 4 bases, leaving 19 bases between them. Germline-derived CDR1 and CDR2 are SGHVS and FNYEAQ. CDR3 size: 17 residues. For the CDR3, the DNA is TGTGCCAGCAGCTTAGCGAGTAGGGGGTCCCCATCGTACGAGCAGTACTTC. Translation: CASSLASRGSPSYEQYF.

This clone showed up just once. V usage is TRBV28 and J usage is TRBJ1-1; D perhaps matches TRBD1 (5 bases). Germline CDR1 reads MDHEN; CDR2 reads SYDVKM. V was trimmed by 3 bases and J by 3 bases, leaving 11 bases between them. There are 14 residues in the CDR3. The CDR3 DNA reads as TGTGCCAGCAGTTTCGGGGCAGGCGACACTGAAGCTTTCTTT. Protein sequence: CASSFGAGDTEAFF.

A remark on this clone: Germline is not matched at one junction end, which may reflect a read error. The rearrangement joins TRBV15 to TRBJ1-6; no reliable D call. This CDR3 has 14 residues. Per germline, CDR1 LNHNV and CDR2 YYDKDF (reference sequence). The CDR3 bases are TGTGCCACCAGCAGACCCGGGGAAGGAAAGATCCCCTTTTTT. The encoded protein is CATSRPGEGKIPFF.